Below are 17 T cell receptor beta chains sequenced from a single sample in a study of T-cell reconstitution after alpha-beta-depleted transplantation in children. Their antigens are not known. Unique molecular identifiers tagged the TCRbeta library. One entry per CDR3 protein, called by TCRdb with MiXCR from the PCR reads. The sample yields 250,000 to 300,000 distinct CDR3 sequences, approximately 7.3% seen once. Broader study findings: T-cell numbers and diversity one year post-transplant derived largely from freshly generated T cells.

Sequences were derived from peripheral blood, sampled 360 days after TCRalphabeta/CD19-depleted stem cell transplant. The source of these receptors is a female patient aged 2-9 years who had a stem cell transplant for Fanconi anemia, so the T cells may come from the graft donor.

This clonotype was picked up a small number of times. This chain uses TRBV7-9 with TRBJ2-3, with TRBD1 identical over 11 bases. There are 15 residues in the CDR3. Germline CDR1 reads SEHNR; CDR2 reads FQNEAQ (reference sequence). With 1 base clipped from V and 4 bases from J, the junction kept 1 base outside the gene matches. The CDR3 region is CASSLVGQGADTQYF. The CDR3 nucleotides read TGTGCCAGCAGCTTAGTGGGACAGGGGGCAGATACGCAGTATTTT.

The genes are TRBV6-1 and TRBJ1-2, with TRBD1 as a possible D gene (5 bases). The CDR3 sequence is 17 residues long. CDR1 MNHNS and CDR2 SASEGT come from the germline V gene. The ends were cut back, 3 bases at V and 5 bases at J, with 22 bases in the middle. Written as DNA, the CDR3 is TGTGCCAGCAGTGATTGGCCCCGGGGGGTATGGGGGTATGGCTACACCTTC. Its translation: CASSDWPRGVWGYGYTF.

In its sample, this clonotype was seen many times. This sequence joins TRBV5-5 and TRBJ2-2; D ambiguous. The CDR3 spans 14 residues. CDR1 and CDR2 (germline): SGHKS, YYEKEE (reference sequence). The ends were cut back, 2 bases at V and 5 bases at J, with 10 bases in the middle. CDR3 coding DNA: TGTGCCAGCAGCTTCCAACGTCTTACCGGGGAGCTGTTTTTT. Amino acid sequence: CASSFQRLTGELFF.

This clonotype was observed a handful of times. The CDR3, as DNA: TGCGCCAGCAGCTTACGACTAGCGGGAGGGCCGGGGTCTACCTACGAGCAGTACTTC. It specifies CASSLRLAGGPGSTYEQYF. The gene calls are TRBV5-1 and TRBJ2-7; 14 nucleotides agree with TRBD2. CDR3 size: 19 residues. Trimming took 2 bases from V and 2 from J; bases not matched to a gene: 12. Germline V gene lookup returns CDR1 SGHRS and CDR2 YFSETQ.

The rearrangement uses TRBV5-1 and TRBJ2-1; D tentatively reads TRBD1 or TRBD2 (6 bases each). The germline V gene has CDR1 SGHRS and CDR2 YFSETQ. V was clipped by 1 base and J by 6 bases, with 14 bases between them. The CDR3 runs to 15 residues. Written as DNA, the CDR3 is TGCGCCAGCAGCTTGATACGGGGGCGGTTCAATGAGCAGTTCTTC. Translation: CASSLIRGRFNEQFF.

This clonotype was recorded at least ten times. CDR3 region: CSVGQGLHSYEQYF. CDR3 DNA: TGCAGCGTTGGACAGGGGCTTCACTCCTACGAGCAGTACTTC. The V and J genes are TRBV29-1 and TRBJ2-7, with 8 bases that match TRBD1. The CDR3 length is 14 residues. Trimming at V came to 4 bases and at J to 0 bases, leaving 5 bases not matched to a gene. CDR1 and CDR2 from the germline V gene are SQVTM and ANQGSEA.

The sample holds many counts of this clonotype. The chain links TRBV20-1 to TRBJ2-2; 16 bases match TRBD2. The CDR3 loop spans 19 amino acids. The junction had 4 bases not matched to a gene; V was cut back by 0 bases and J by 0 bases. In germline, CDR1 is DFQATT, CDR2 SNEGSKA (reference sequence). The CDR3 region is CSARDHGTSGGANTGELFF. CDR3 sequence (DNA): TGCAGTGCTAGAGATCACGGGACTAGCGGGGGGGCGAACACCGGGGAGCTGTTTTTT.

This clonotype was found many times. The chain employs TRBV10-3 and TRBJ1-1; 7 nucleotides align to TRBD1. After removal of 6 bases from V and 0 bases from J, the junction contained 4 bases not matched to a gene. This CDR3 comprises 14 residues. Looked up from germline, CDR1 is ENHRY and CDR2 is SYGVKD. CDR3 sequence reads: CAIRGTGVNTEAFF. The CDR3, as DNA: TGTGCCATCAGGGGCACAGGGGTGAACACTGAAGCTTTCTTT.

This clonotype came up a few times. Here the CDR3 reads CASTEAFNYGYTF. In DNA, the CDR3 is TGTGCCAGCACGGAAGCTTTTAACTATGGCTACACCTTC. The rearrangement uses TRBV28 and TRBJ1-2; D unresolved. The germline V and J ends were trimmed by 7 bases and 1 base, with 10 bases remaining between them. CDR3 length: 13 residues. The germline V gene has CDR1 MDHEN and CDR2 SYDVKM.

The sample holds many counts of this clonotype. This chain uses TRBV7-8 with TRBJ2-1; the D gene could be TRBD1 or TRBD2 (6 bases each). V lost 6 bases to trimming and J lost 8 bases, with 26 bases between them. CDR3 length: 17 residues. The germline V gene encodes CDR1 SGHVS and CDR2 FQNEAQ. This chain's CDR3 is CASSTLDRWGRGHEQFF. Here the CDR3 DNA reads TGTGCCAGCAGTACATTGGACCGGTGGGGGCGGGGTCATGAGCAGTTCTTC.

This clonotype was observed a handful of times. The chain recombines TRBV24-1 with TRBJ2-5, with 7 bases identical to TRBD1. CDR1 is KGHDR and CDR2 is SFDVKD in the germline V gene. The junction had 6 bases not matched to a gene; V was cut back by 4 bases and J by 2 bases. The length of the CDR3 is 15 residues. CDR3 residues: CATSEQGTAQETQYF. CDR3 DNA sequence: TGTGCCACCAGTGAACAGGGGACAGCGCAAGAGACCCAGTACTTC.

The V call is TRBV11-2, the J call TRBJ1-1; D remains ambiguous. This CDR3 is built from 14 residues. V lost 2 bases and J 4 bases, leaving 11 bases between the germline ends. CDR1 and CDR2 (germline): SGHAT, FQNNGV. The CDR3 nucleotides read TGTGCCAGCAGCTTAAACCCTTGGGGCACTGAAGCTTTCTTT. It specifies CASSLNPWGTEAFF.

This clonotype was counted ten times or more. The gene calls are TRBV4-1 and TRBJ2-2; 8 bases align to TRBD1. V shed 0 bases, J shed 7 bases, and the junction held 13 bases outside the gene matches. CDR3 length: 18 amino acids. Germline V gene sequence: CDR1 MGHRA, CDR2 YSYEKL. CDR3 region: CASSQDLSGGAVNGELFF. The CDR3 DNA reads as TGCGCCAGCAGCCAAGATCTGTCAGGGGGCGCCGTAAACGGGGAGCTGTTTTTT.

The rearrangement joins TRBV6-4 to TRBJ2-3; D is unclear. V dropped 4 bases and J dropped 2 bases, with 10 bases sitting between them. The CDR3 consists of 14 residues. Germline loops: CDR1 MRHNA, CDR2 SNTAGT. CDR3 loop: CASSAVPTTDTQYF. The CDR3 DNA sequence: TGTGCCAGCAGTGCTGTCCCCACCACAGATACGCAGTATTTT.

With regard to this clonotype: This could be a read error, since a much larger clone is one nucleotide away. The CDR3 does not close with the conserved phenylalanine or tryptophan, likely indicating a read error. This chain joins TRBV5-6 and TRBJ2-1, with D hard to call. Per germline, CDR1 SGHDT and CDR2 YYEEEE. The V end lost 2 bases, the J end lost 5 bases, and 5 bases lay between the germline ends. There are 12 residues in the CDR3. Here the CDR3 DNA reads TGTGCCAGCAGCTTTACTGACAATGAGCAGTTCATC. It specifies CASSFTDNEQFI.

The rearrangement links TRBV2 to TRBJ2-7; no clear D gene. The length of the CDR3 is 12 residues. Looked up from germline, CDR1 is SNHLY and CDR2 is FYNNEI. The V gene lost 0 bases and the J gene lost 8 bases, with 8 bases spanning the gap. In DNA form, the CDR3 reads TGTGCCAGCAGTGAAGCAGATATCCAGCAGTACTTC. This encodes CASSEADIQQYF.

This clonotype was counted only a few times. V is TRBV2 and J is TRBJ1-2; 7 bases fit TRBD1. Trimming at V came to 1 base and at J to 7 bases, leaving 6 bases not matched to a gene. CDR1 is SNHLY and CDR2 is FYNNEI in the germline V gene. The CDR3 covers 14 residues. In DNA form, the CDR3 reads TGTGCCAGCAGTGAAGAGGGGGCCGGTCCTGGCTACACCTTC. It codes for CASSEEGAGPGYTF.